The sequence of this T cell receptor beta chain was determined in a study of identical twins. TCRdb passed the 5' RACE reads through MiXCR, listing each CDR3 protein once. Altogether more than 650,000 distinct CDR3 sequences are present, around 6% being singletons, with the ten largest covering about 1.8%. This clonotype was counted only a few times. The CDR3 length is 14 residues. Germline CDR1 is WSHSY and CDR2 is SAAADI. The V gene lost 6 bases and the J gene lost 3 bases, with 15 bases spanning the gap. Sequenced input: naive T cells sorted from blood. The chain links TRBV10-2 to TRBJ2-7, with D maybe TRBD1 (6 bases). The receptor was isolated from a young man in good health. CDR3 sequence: CASRLGHLNYEQYF. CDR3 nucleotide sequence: TGCGCCAGCAGACTGGGACACCTTAACTACGAGCAGTACTTC.